The entry that follows covers one T cell receptor (beta chain) sequence. The antigen is not known. This sample was included in a study of blood T cells in healthy people across ages. Study observations and caveats: Observed TCR beta diversity per million T cells went down as age went up. This fall followed a roughly linear course with age.

A second PCR of 7 to 11 cycles used a sample-barcoded 5' primer and a J-beta primer mix. TCRdb re-analysed the 5' RACE reads in MiXCR, keeping a single row per CDR3 protein. The data show just under 750,000 distinct CDR3 sequences, about 20% seen once. Sequencing used blood. The clonotype was recovered from an older man in good health.

The CDR3 here is CASSSRSGSGADTQYF. The CDR3 DNA sequence: TGTGCCAGCAGCTCGCGAAGCGGGAGTGGTGCAGATACGCAGTATTTT. The gene calls are TRBV7-6 and TRBJ2-3; 8 positions match TRBD2. V dropped 4 bases and J dropped 4; count of bases not matched to a gene: 10. The CDR3 loop spans 16 amino acids. Germline CDR1 SGHVS, CDR2 FNYEAQ.